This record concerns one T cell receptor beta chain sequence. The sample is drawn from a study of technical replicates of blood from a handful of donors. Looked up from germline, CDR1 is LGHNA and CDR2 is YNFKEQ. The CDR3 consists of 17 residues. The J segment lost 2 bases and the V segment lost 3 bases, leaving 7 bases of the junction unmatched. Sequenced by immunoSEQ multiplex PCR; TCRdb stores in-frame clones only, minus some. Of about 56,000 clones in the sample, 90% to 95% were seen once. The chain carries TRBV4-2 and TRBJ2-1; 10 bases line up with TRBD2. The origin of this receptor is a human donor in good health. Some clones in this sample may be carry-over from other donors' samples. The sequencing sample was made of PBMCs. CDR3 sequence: CASSHAQREGPYNEQFF. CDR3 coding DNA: TGTGCCAGCAGCCATGCCCAGCGGGAGGGCCCCTACAATGAGCAGTTCTTC.